Listed below are T cell receptor beta chains from one sample, sequenced in a study of CD8+CD57+ T cells in acquired aplastic anemia. TCRdb fed the reads into MiXCR, producing one record per CDR3 protein. The sample comprises roughly 80,000 distinct CDR3 sequences, about three quarters of which are singletons, and roughly 80% rests with the top ten. Sample: sorted CD4+, CD8+, or CD8+CD57+ T cells (not recorded which) from PBMCs. Receptors were obtained from a human donor with aplastic anemia. The CDR3 runs from the conserved cysteine through the conserved F or W. A D gene is named only where the DNA matches it firmly. Clone size is not always given. Where it is, it says once, few, many or a class for expanded clones.

TRBJ2-5 | TRBV19 | NA | NA | TGTGCCAGTAGTAAGCCTCCCCGGGCCTATAGAGAAGAGACCCAGTACTTC | CASSKPPRAYREETQYF
TRBJ2-7 | TRBV7-9 | NA | NA | TGTGCCAGCAGCTTAGCAGAAGGTTACGAGCAGTACTTC | CASSLAEGYEQYF
TRBJ2-5 | TRBV20-1 | NA | NA | TGCAGTGCTAGAGTACAGGGCCAAGCCATCCACCAAGAGACCCAGTACTTC | CSARVQGQAIHQETQYF
TRBJ2-1 | TRBV20-1 | NA | NA | TGCAGTGCGCCGACCCAGGGGGGAGAGCAGTTCTTC | CSAPTQGGEQFF
TRBJ2-7 | TRBV12-3/TRBV12-4 | few | TRBD1 | TGTGCCAGCAGTTTGGGGACAGGGGGCTACGAGCAGTACTTC | CASSLGTGGYEQYF
TRBJ2-1 | TRBV20-1 | many | NA | TGCAGTGCCAGTATAGCGGACAATGAGCAGTTCTTC | CSASIADNEQFF
TRBJ2-5 | TRBV19 | few | NA | TGTGCCAGTACCCGTTTTCTGGGAGAGACCCAGTACTTC | CASTRFLGETQYF
TRBJ2-7 | TRBV7-9 | few | NA | TGTGCCAGCAGTTTAGGAGGGGCGTCTGAGCAGTACTTC | CASSLGGASEQYF
TRBJ2-7 | TRBV20-1 | NA | TRBD2 | TGCAGTGCTAGAGGGACTAGCGGGGGAGGCGAGCAGTACTTC | CSARGTSGGGEQYF
TRBJ2-3 | TRBV7-9 | NA | NA | TGTGCCAGCAGCTTCTTCAGCACAGATACGCAGTATTTT | CASSFFSTDTQYF
TRBJ1-1 | TRBV7-2 | NA | NA | TGTGCCAGCAGCCTTACATGGGTCCTGGACACTGAAGCTTTCTTT | CASSLTWVLDTEAFF
TRBJ2-7 | TRBV7-2 | NA | NA | TGTGCCAGCGGCAAGGAGGGGGGATCCTACGAGCAGTACTTC | CASGKEGGSYEQYF
TRBJ2-6 | TRBV6-4 | NA | NA | TGTGCCAGCAGTGACTCGAGCTCTGGGGCCAACGTCCTGACTTTC | CASSDSSSGANVLTF
TRBJ2-1 | TRBV2 | NA | TRBD2 | TGTGCCAGCACTCCACAAGCGGGGGGAACCAATGAGCAGTTCTTC | CASTPQAGGTNEQFF
TRBJ2-5 | TRBV7-9 | NA | NA | TGTGCCAGCAGCTTAAGTGTAGGACTTACGGAGACCCAGTACTTC | CASSLSVGLTETQYF
TRBJ2-2 | TRBV11-2 | NA | TRBD2 | TGTGCCAGCAGCTTCCCCCTTAGCGGGAAGAACACCGGGGAGCTGTTTTTT | CASSFPLSGKNTGELFF
TRBJ2-3 | TRBV7-2 | NA | NA | TGTGCCAGCAGCCCGGACGCCACAGATACGCAGTATTTT | CASSPDATDTQYF
TRBJ1-6 | TRBV7-6 | NA | TRBD1 | TGTGCCAGCAGCTGGGGACAGTTGGGCGGAACACCCCTCCACTTT | CASSWGQLGGTPLHF
TRBJ2-1 | TRBV9 | NA | TRBD2 | TGTGCCAGCAGCAGACCCGGGGGGGATGAGCAGTTCTTC | CASSRPGGDEQFF
TRBJ2-1 | TRBV5-1 | NA | TRBD2 | TGCGCCAGCAGCTTGGAAATGGGCGGGAGTTCCTACAATGAGCAGTTCTTC | CASSLEMGGSSYNEQFF
TRBJ1-2 | TRBV29-1 | few | TRBD1 | TGCAGCGTTGGACAGGGGATTGGCTATGGCTACACCTTC | CSVGQGIGYGYTF
TRBJ2-5 | TRBV16 | few | NA | TGTGCCAGCAGCGACAGGTCGGGACTGGACTTGGGAGAGACCCAGTACTTC | CASSDRSGLDLGETQYF